This T cell receptor beta chain was found in a study of blood T cell repertoires in COVID-19. The wider study: PBMCs, B-cell-depleted T cells, or T cells were the source of the cDNA or gDNA that made up the material.

The assay was immunoSEQ multiplex PCR, and TCRdb's table has in-frame clones only and misses some. The sample shows more than 300,000 clones, 88% of them seen only once. Germline CDR1 MNHEY, CDR2 SVGAGI. CDR3 length: 15 residues. With 4 bases removed from V and 2 bases from J, the gap between germline ends came to 14 bases. Seattle researchers signed up patients amid active infection and tracked them longitudinally. This chain connects TRBV6-5 to TRBJ1-2, with D possibly matching TRBD1 (6 bases). Material for sequencing was peripheral blood. The clonotype originates from a woman aged 25 to 45 with COVID-19, enrolled during active disease. The CDR3 nucleotides read TGTGCCAGCAGTTCCTACGGGACACTCAACTATGGCTACACCTTC. It specifies CASSSYGTLNYGYTF.